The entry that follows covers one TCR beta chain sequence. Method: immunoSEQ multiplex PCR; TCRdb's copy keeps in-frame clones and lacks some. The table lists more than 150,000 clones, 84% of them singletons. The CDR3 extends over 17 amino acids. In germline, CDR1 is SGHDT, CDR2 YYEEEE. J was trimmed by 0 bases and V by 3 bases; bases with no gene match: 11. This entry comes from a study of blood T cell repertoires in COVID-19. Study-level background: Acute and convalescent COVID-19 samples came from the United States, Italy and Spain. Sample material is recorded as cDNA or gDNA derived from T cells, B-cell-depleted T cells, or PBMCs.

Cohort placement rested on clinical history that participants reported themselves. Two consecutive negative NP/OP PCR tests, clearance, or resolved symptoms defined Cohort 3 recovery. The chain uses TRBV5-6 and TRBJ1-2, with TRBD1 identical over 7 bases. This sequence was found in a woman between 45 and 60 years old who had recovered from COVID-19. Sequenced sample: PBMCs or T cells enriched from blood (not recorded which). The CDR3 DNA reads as TGTGCCAGCAGCTCTAGGATCAGGGGGATGCCTAACTATGGCTACACCTTC. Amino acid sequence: CASSSRIRGMPNYGYTF.